This T cell receptor (beta chain) emerged from a study of T cells in Graves' hyperthyroidism and ophthalmopathy. Across the study: At initial diagnosis, before any treatment had begun, peripheral blood was obtained. Whole-study results and caveats: Onset of ophthalmopathy came a median approximately 6 months after the model predicted it. Patients with ophthalmopathy were separated from those with stable hyperthyroidism by a 13 V-J model.

The V segment lost 6 bases and the J segment 5 bases; nucleotides outside the gene matches: 7. The germline V gene encodes CDR1 MNHNS and CDR2 SASEGT. The CDR3 consists of 14 residues. Fresh peripheral blood, more than 9 ml, yielded the PBMCs. Researchers amplified the TCR beta CDR3 regions from RNA transcripts. Primed by the HTBI set, a first-round RT-PCR was run on the TCR CDR3. Using its own MiXCR run on the multiplex PCR reads, TCRdb lists one record per CDR3 protein. Counted here are hundreds of thousands of distinct CDR3 sequences, over 35% occurring once; the ten biggest clones make up 8.9%. As to this clonotype: The antigen is undetermined. One base away lies a much larger clone, so this may be a sequencing read error.

V is TRBV6-1 and J is TRBJ2-7; 10 bases line up with TRBD1. The sequence was obtained from a man aged 18 to 30 with Graves' hyperthyroidism. Sequencing used blood. CDR3 coding DNA: TGTGCCAGCAGGGGGACAGGGGTGCCCCACGAGCAGTACTTC. Protein sequence: CASRGTGVPHEQYF.